Below, 24 T cell receptor beta chains from the same sample are listed, as sequenced in a study of Ad26.COV2.S vaccination and SARS-CoV-2 variants. Assay: immunoSEQ multiplex PCR; the TCRdb copy retains only in-frame clones and omits some. The data contain approximately 140,000 clones, around 86% of them seen just once; the ten biggest clones take up 5%. This specimen was peripheral blood, taken after recovery from COVID-19. These receptors were collected from a human donor who had recovered from COVID-19.

The chain combines TRBV11-2 with TRBJ2-7; D is unresolved. The germline V gene encodes CDR1 SGHAT and CDR2 FQNNGV. V lost 1 base to trimming and J lost 6 bases, with 4 bases between them. The CDR3 extends over 11 amino acids. The CDR3 reads CASSLAGEQYF. For the CDR3, the DNA is TGTGCCAGCAGCTTAGCCGGCGAGCAGTACTTC.

CDR3 coding DNA: TGTGCCACCAGTGTGGCAGGGTCTAGTGAGCAGTTCTTC. This translates into CATSVAGSSEQFF. The chain couples TRBV24-1 to TRBJ2-1; a possible D gene is TRBD1 (5 bases). The germline CDR1 and CDR2 sequences are KGHDR and SFDVKD. Trimming cost V 5 bases and J 9 bases, with 13 bases left between them. CDR3 length: 13 residues.

The rearrangement uses TRBV19 and TRBJ1-3; D is unresolved. CDR3 length: 18 residues. Trimming shortened V by 10 bases and J by 0 bases, and 25 bases separated the two germline ends. Germline CDR1 and CDR2: LNHDA and SQIVND (reference sequence). The CDR3 sequence is CAKHRWPGNGYSGNTIYF. CDR3 sequence (DNA): TGTGCCAAGCATCGTTGGCCCGGGAACGGCTACTCTGGAAACACCATATATTTT.

The chain employs TRBV19 and TRBJ2-1; possible D gene TRBD2, 7 bases. CDR1 LNHDA and CDR2 SQIVND come from the germline V gene (reference sequence). V gave up 6 bases and J gave up 9 bases, with 15 bases separating them. This CDR3 region has 13 residues. The CDR3 here is CASSWGGLVEQFF. The DNA of the CDR3 is TGTGCCAGTAGCTGGGGGGGCCTGGTTGAGCAGTTCTTC.

V is TRBV4-1 and J is TRBJ1-1, with D possibly TRBD1 on 5 matching bases. Germline V CDR1 and CDR2: MGHRA, YSYEKL. The CDR3 extends over 16 amino acids. Trimming shortened V by 2 bases and J by 0 bases, and 13 bases separated the two germline ends. The CDR3 here is CASSQTPGGVNTEAFF. CDR3 coding DNA: TGCGCCAGCAGCCAAACCCCGGGGGGGGTGAACACTGAAGCTTTCTTT.

The chain is built from TRBV24-1 and TRBJ2-7; possible D gene TRBD2, 5 bases. V was clipped by 0 bases and J by 7 bases, with 9 bases between them. CDR1 is KGHDR and CDR2 is SFDVKD in the germline V gene. The CDR3 spans 13 residues. This chain's CDR3 is CATSDLRSGEQYF. As DNA, the CDR3 is TGTGCCACCAGTGATTTGCGTTCGGGGGAGCAGTACTTC.

V and J are TRBV19 and TRBJ1-1; 8 bases are shared with TRBD1. The J segment lost 3 bases and the V segment lost 3 bases, leaving 3 bases of the junction unmatched. The CDR3 is 14 residues long. Germline lookup yields CDR1 LNHDA and CDR2 SQIVND (reference sequence). The CDR3 DNA sequence: TGTGCCAGTAGTATTCAGGGGGCACACACTGAAGCTTTCTTT. It codes for CASSIQGAHTEAFF.

The chain links TRBV7-2 to TRBJ2-7; weak D call: TRBD1 (5 bases). Germline loops: CDR1 SGHTA, CDR2 FQGNSA. V was pared by 5 bases and J by 2 bases, with 13 bases between. The CDR3 consists of 14 residues. CDR3 sequence (DNA): TGTGCCAGCAGCCTAACAGGTTTACCCTACGAGCAGTACTTC. It specifies CASSLTGLPYEQYF.

V is TRBV18 and J is TRBJ1-6; D may be TRBD1 (5 bases). This CDR3 comprises 15 residues. The V end was cut by 0 bases, the J end by 7 bases, with 10 bases between. CDR1 is KGHSH, CDR2 LQKENI, per germline. The CDR3: CASSPPWGDNSPLHF. The DNA for the CDR3 is TGTGCCAGCTCACCACCGTGGGGGGACAATTCACCCCTCCACTTT.

This chain links TRBV5-6 with TRBJ1-2; 7 nucleotides match TRBD1. V lost 5 bases, J lost 5 bases, and 15 bases stayed unmatched. CDR3 length: 16 amino acids. From germline, CDR1 is SGHDT and CDR2 YYEEEE. For the CDR3, the DNA is TGTGCCAGCAGGGACCGCCCGGCAGGGGGTCATTATGGCTACACCTTC. Protein product: CASRDRPAGGHYGYTF.

CDR3 sequence: CASSPRGIFNEKLFF. DNA for the CDR3: TGTGCCAGCAGCCCGAGGGGGATCTTTAATGAAAAACTGTTTTTT. The chain carries TRBV7-9 and TRBJ1-4; maybe TRBD1 (6 bases). Trimming removed 5 bases from V and 4 bases from J, with 14 bases in between. Germline loops: CDR1 SEHNR, CDR2 FQNEAQ (reference sequence). This CDR3 contains 15 residues. The full variable domain, with the rest looked up from reference TRBV7-9 and TRBJ1-4, is DTGVSQNPRHKITKRGQNVTFRCDPISEHNRLYWYRQTLGQGPEFLTYFQNEAQLEKSRLLSDRFSAERPKGSFSTLEIQRTEQGDSAMYLCASSPRGIFNEKLFFGSGTQLSVL.

V usage is TRBV18 and J usage is TRBJ2-5; a possible D gene is TRBD1 (7 bases). Germline CDR1 is KGHSH and CDR2 is LQKENI. V lost 6 bases and J 5 bases, leaving 13 bases between the germline ends. The CDR3 extends over 13 amino acids. The DNA for the CDR3 is TGTGCCAGCTCGGGGGGACAGCGGGAGACCCAGTACTTC. Its translation is CASSGGQRETQYF.

The V call is TRBV30, the J call TRBJ2-7, with unresolved D. V lost 3 bases, J lost 6 bases, and 12 bases lay in between. CDR1 and CDR2 from the germline V gene are GTSNPN and SVGIG (reference sequence). The length of the CDR3 is 12 residues. Here the CDR3 DNA reads TGTGCCTGGAGAGACTCCCTTGGCGAGCAGTACTTC. It is translated as CAWRDSLGEQYF.

V and J are TRBV28 and TRBJ1-4, with D uncertain. V was clipped by 4 bases and J by 8 bases, with 8 bases between them. The CDR3 loop spans 12 amino acids. Looked up from germline, CDR1 is MDHEN and CDR2 is SYDVKM. The CDR3: CASSSSLEKLFF. The CDR3 DNA is TGTGCCAGCAGTTCCTCCTTGGAAAAACTGTTTTTT.

The V call is TRBV19, the J call TRBJ2-2, with D uncertain. The CDR3 extends over 13 amino acids. Germline CDR1 LNHDA, CDR2 SQIVND (reference sequence). V was clipped by 1 base and J by 6 bases, with 6 bases between them. The CDR3: CASSIGSAGELFF. CDR3 coding DNA: TGTGCCAGTAGTATAGGTTCCGCCGGGGAGCTGTTTTTT.

The chain carries TRBV14 and TRBJ2-5; weak D call: TRBD1 (5 bases). Germline assignment: CDR1 SGHDN and CDR2 FVKESK. This CDR3 spans 17 amino acids. The V and J ends lost 0 bases and 4 bases respectively, with 18 bases between them. The CDR3 here is CASSQDSYSWGLETQYF. In DNA, the CDR3 is TGTGCCAGCAGCCAAGATTCGTACTCCTGGGGCTTAGAGACCCAGTACTTC.

This clone was detected only once. The J gene is TRBJ1-2, the V gene TRBV6-5, with no clear D. Germline V gives CDR1 MNHEY, CDR2 SVGAGI. The CDR3 runs 11 residues. Trimming took off 7 bases at V and 2 bases at J, with 5 bases between the two ends. In nucleotides, the CDR3 is TGTGCCAGCAAATTAAACTATGGCTACACCTTC. As protein: CASKLNYGYTF.

The V call is TRBV27, the J call TRBJ2-3, with D tentatively TRBD1 or TRBD2 (5 bases each). The CDR3 length is 15 residues. V was shortened by 4 bases and J by 2 bases, with 13 bases between the two germline ends. Germline CDR1 and CDR2: MNHEY and SMNVEV (reference sequence). CDR3 sequence (DNA): TGTGCCAGCAGTTACCGGGACGCTTACACAGATACGCAGTATTTT. This sequence encodes CASSYRDAYTDTQYF.

This clone was observed once. V usage is TRBV15 and J usage is TRBJ1-2; 7 nucleotides align to TRBD1. The CDR3 sequence is 13 residues long. Germline V gives CDR1 LNHNV, CDR2 YYDKDF (reference sequence). V shed 8 bases, J shed 2 bases, and the junction held 5 bases outside the gene matches. The CDR3 DNA follows: TGTGCCACCGCCGAGGGGGCGAACTATGGCTACACCTTC. This gives the protein CATAEGANYGYTF.

The chain couples TRBV3-1 (or the pseudogene TRBV3-2) to TRBJ1-2; a weak D match, TRBD1 (6 bases). With 3 bases removed from V and 8 bases from J, the gap between germline ends came to 10 bases. Germline V CDR1 and CDR2: LGHDT, YNNKEL (reference sequence). The CDR3 is 12 amino acids. This CDR3 reads CASSHRGSGYTF. As DNA, the CDR3 is TGTGCCAGCAGCCACAGGGGATCAGGCTACACCTTC.

The rearrangement uses TRBV4-1 and TRBJ1-2; no clear D gene. The V gene's germline CDR1 is MGHRA and CDR2 YSYEKL. V shed 4 bases and J shed 0 bases, with 9 bases lying between them. This CDR3 comprises 14 residues. For the CDR3, the DNA is TGCGCCAGCAGCCTTTCGGATTCTAACTATGGCTACACCTTC. The encoded protein is CASSLSDSNYGYTF.

This chain uses TRBV9 with TRBJ1-6; D unresolved. The CDR3 loop spans 14 amino acids. Germline lookup yields CDR1 SGDLS and CDR2 YYNGEE. Trimming shortened V by 4 bases and J by 8 bases, and 13 bases separated the two germline ends. Here the CDR3 DNA reads TGTGCCAGCAGCCCTCAGGTGCGGGATTCACCCCTCCACTTT. Residues: CASSPQVRDSPLHF.

This chain connects TRBV7-9 to TRBJ2-3, with D possibly matching TRBD2 (5 bases). The CDR3 sequence is 15 residues long. From germline, CDR1 is SEHNR and CDR2 FQNEAQ (reference sequence). V was pared by 1 base and J by 6 bases, with 14 bases between. In nucleotides, the CDR3 is TGTGCCAGCAGCTTAGGGCAGGCAAGGGAGGATACGCAGTATTTT. This translates into CASSLGQAREDTQYF.

The V gene is TRBV5-1, the J gene TRBJ2-7; tentative D call: TRBD2 (5 bases). The CDR3 length is 12 residues. CDR1 is SGHRS and CDR2 is YFSETQ in the germline V gene. Trimming took off 1 base at V and 5 bases at J, with 7 bases between the two ends. The DNA of the CDR3 is TGCGCCAGCAGCTTGTCGGGAAACGAGCAGTACTTC. It is translated as CASSLSGNEQYF.